A selection of T cell receptor beta chains follows, all from one sample in a study of T cell responses to AZD1222 COVID-19 vaccine. The repertoire was sequenced with immunoSEQ multiplex PCR; TCRdb's copy has only in-frame clones and lacks some. The sample lists 100,000 to 150,000 clones; about 89% were seen once. Specimen: peripheral blood, collected on day 0 of AZD1222 vaccination. The origin of the receptors is an adult in good health. Both conserved end residues are part of each CDR3. Each record gives: D gene, J gene, clone size, V gene, CDR3 protein, CDR3 DNA. D genes are given only for firm matches. A row's size may be missing; if present it is once, few, many or a size class.

d_call: NA; j_call: TRBJ1-1; clone_size: NA; v_call: TRBV19; cdr3_aa: CASSIVTGWRTEAFF; cdr3_nt: TGTGCCAGTAGTATAGTTACTGGCTGGCGCACTGAAGCTTTCTTT
d_call: TRBD1; j_call: TRBJ2-1; clone_size: NA; v_call: TRBV7-8; cdr3_aa: CASSYRQGPYNEQFF; cdr3_nt: TGTGCCAGCAGCTACCGACAGGGTCCCTACAATGAGCAGTTCTTC
d_call: NA; j_call: TRBJ2-1; clone_size: few; v_call: TRBV28; cdr3_aa: CASSLSSDRYNEQFF; cdr3_nt: TGTGCCAGCAGTTTAAGTAGTGACAGATACAATGAGCAGTTCTTC
d_call: NA; j_call: TRBJ1-5; clone_size: NA; v_call: TRBV7-2; cdr3_aa: CASSQGGGPQHF; cdr3_nt: TGTGCCAGCAGCCAAGGGGGGGGGCCCCAGCATTTT
d_call: TRBD1; j_call: TRBJ1-1; clone_size: NA; v_call: TRBV4-1; cdr3_aa: CASSRGQGRDTEAFF; cdr3_nt: TGCGCCAGCAGCAGGGGACAGGGTAGAGACACTGAAGCTTTCTTT
d_call: NA; j_call: TRBJ2-7; clone_size: NA; v_call: TRBV7-9; cdr3_aa: CASSLFEGTRDEQYF; cdr3_nt: TGTGCCAGCAGCTTATTTGAGGGAACCCGGGACGAGCAGTACTTC
d_call: NA; j_call: TRBJ1-6; clone_size: NA; v_call: TRBV25-1; cdr3_aa: CASSGQGYISPLHF; cdr3_nt: TGTGCCAGCAGTGGGCAGGGGTATATTTCACCCCTCCACTTT
d_call: NA; j_call: TRBJ2-7; clone_size: NA; v_call: TRBV29-1; cdr3_aa: CSVYMTEPYEQYF; cdr3_nt: TGCAGCGTATATATGACAGAACCATACGAGCAGTACTTC
d_call: NA; j_call: TRBJ1-5; clone_size: NA; v_call: TRBV30; cdr3_aa: CAWSGSISNQPQHF; cdr3_nt: TGTGCCTGGAGTGGAAGTATTAGCAATCAGCCCCAGCATTTT
d_call: NA; j_call: TRBJ1-4; clone_size: NA; v_call: TRBV18; cdr3_aa: CASSPRFENEKLFF; cdr3_nt: TGTGCCAGCTCACCAAGGTTCGAGAATGAAAAACTGTTTTTT
d_call: NA; j_call: TRBJ1-2; clone_size: NA; v_call: TRBV30; cdr3_aa: CAWTAVGGVQGYTF; cdr3_nt: TGTGCCTGGACTGCTGTGGGGGGAGTGCAGGGCTACACCTTC
d_call: TRBD1; j_call: TRBJ2-7; clone_size: NA; v_call: TRBV6-5; cdr3_aa: CASSSGQGTYEQYF; cdr3_nt: TGTGCCAGCAGTTCAGGACAGGGAACCTACGAGCAGTACTTC
d_call: NA; j_call: TRBJ1-1; clone_size: NA; v_call: TRBV7-9; cdr3_aa: CASSWEGPEAFF; cdr3_nt: TGTGCCAGCAGCTGGGAGGGGCCTGAAGCTTTCTTT
d_call: TRBD1; j_call: TRBJ1-1; clone_size: NA; v_call: TRBV19; cdr3_aa: CASDRTGTAEAFF; cdr3_nt: TGTGCCAGTGATAGGACAGGGACCGCTGAAGCTTTCTTT
d_call: NA; j_call: TRBJ2-5; clone_size: NA; v_call: TRBV3-1/TRBV3-2; cdr3_aa: CASSQDTLYQETQYF; cdr3_nt: TGTGCCAGCAGCCAAGATACGCTGTACCAAGAGACCCAGTACTTC
d_call: TRBD1; j_call: TRBJ1-3; clone_size: NA; v_call: TRBV7-2; cdr3_aa: CASSPTGVAGNTIYF; cdr3_nt: TGTGCCAGCAGCCCGACAGGGGTAGCTGGAAACACCATATATTTT
d_call: TRBD1; j_call: TRBJ2-7; clone_size: NA; v_call: TRBV29-1; cdr3_aa: CSVYGTGPYEQYF; cdr3_nt: TGCAGCGTTTATGGGACAGGGCCCTACGAGCAGTACTTC